What follows are 25 T cell receptor beta chains derived from one specimen sequenced in a study of identical twins. From the 5' RACE reads, TCRdb called clonotypes with MiXCR, one entry per CDR3 protein. The sample gives hundreds of thousands of distinct CDR3 sequences, over 8.5% of which show up once; approximately 0.89% is in the top ten. These data were also filed under a second study, of yellow fever vaccine responses in identical twins.

Sequenced input: PBMCs. These receptors were collected from a woman between 18 and 29 years old in good health.

The rearrangement uses TRBV7-2 and TRBJ2-5, with D possibly matching TRBD1 (5 bases). The CDR3 loop spans 17 amino acids. The V gene's germline CDR1 is SGHTA and CDR2 FQGNSA. V lost 8 bases and J lost 2, with 24 bases in between. This CDR3 reads CASESQGWGSRQETQYF. The CDR3 DNA sequence: TGTGCCAGCGAATCCCAGGGATGGGGATCCCGACAAGAGACCCAGTACTTC.

This clonotype has just a few counts. J is TRBJ1-5 and V is TRBV28; no definite D call. The germline V gene encodes CDR1 MDHEN and CDR2 SYDVKM. V lost 1 base, J lost 11 bases, and 15 bases lay in between. This CDR3 contains 14 residues. The CDR3 DNA is TGTGCCAGCAGTTTATATTCTGTTCCCTCAGCCCAGCATTTT. Amino acid sequence: CASSLYSVPSAQHF.

This clonotype was picked up a small number of times. The chain joins TRBV4-3 to TRBJ2-1; TRBD2 matches at 10 bases. CDR1 LGHNA and CDR2 YSLEER come from the germline V gene. J was trimmed by 6 bases and V by 4 bases; bases with no gene match: 3. The CDR3 has 14 amino acids. DNA of the CDR3: TGCGCCAGCAGCCCTAGCGGGAGTGGCAATGAGCAGTTCTTC. It encodes CASSPSGSGNEQFF.

The rearrangement joins TRBV28 to TRBJ2-1; 9 bases fit TRBD1. The J segment lost 6 bases and the V segment lost 5 bases, leaving 5 bases of the junction unmatched. The CDR3 covers 14 residues. Germline assignment: CDR1 MDHEN and CDR2 SYDVKM. The CDR3 loop is CASSRQGVSNEQFF. The CDR3 coding sequence is TGTGCCAGCAGTAGACAGGGGGTGAGCAATGAGCAGTTCTTC.

The chain recombines TRBV29-1 with TRBJ2-2; D is unclear. Germline assignment: CDR1 SQVTM and CDR2 ANQGSEA. This CDR3 contains 12 residues. With 5 bases removed from V and 5 bases from J, the gap between germline ends came to 9 bases. The CDR3 sequence: CSVYIPTGELFF. DNA for the CDR3: TGCAGCGTTTACATTCCGACCGGGGAGCTGTTTTTT.

The sample holds a few counts of this clonotype. The chain employs TRBV20-1 and TRBJ2-3; possibly TRBD2 for D (6 bases). The CDR3 spans 13 residues. V lost 6 bases and J lost 4, with 14 bases in between. Looked up from germline, CDR1 is DFQATT and CDR2 is SNEGSKA (reference sequence). For the CDR3, the DNA is TGCAGTGCCTTCGGGACTGCGGCAGATACGCAGTATTTT. Its protein is CSAFGTAADTQYF.

The gene calls are TRBV28 and TRBJ1-1; D ambiguous. The CDR3 spans 13 residues. Trimming stripped 1 base from V and 5 bases from J, with 8 bases between. Germline V gene data show CDR1 as MDHEN and CDR2 as SYDVKM. CDR3 residues: CASSLLDVTEAFF. The CDR3 DNA is TGTGCCAGCAGTTTATTAGATGTGACTGAAGCTTTCTTT.

This clonotype was counted many times. The chain has TRBV10-1 and TRBJ2-3; D is possibly TRBD1 or TRBD2 (5 bases each). The V end lost 4 bases, the J end lost 6 bases, and 11 bases lay between the germline ends. This CDR3 is built from 13 residues. Germline V CDR1 and CDR2: WNHNN, SYGVQD (reference sequence). In DNA, the CDR3 is TGCGCCAGCAGTGTTGGCTGGGGGGATACGCAGTATTTT. Its translation: CASSVGWGDTQYF.

The chain carries TRBV12-3 or TRBV12-4 and TRBJ2-7; no firm D call. V lost 4 bases to trimming and J lost 3 bases, with 16 bases between them. CDR3 length: 15 amino acids. CDR3 residues: CASSYWKGLNYEQYF. CDR3 sequence (DNA): TGTGCCAGCAGTTACTGGAAGGGTTTAAACTACGAGCAGTACTTC.

This clonotype has more than one count but fewer than ten. The chain combines TRBV19 with TRBJ2-7; D gene unclear. The CDR3 runs 13 residues. V lost 2 bases to trimming and J lost 0 bases, with 5 bases between them. Germline V gene lookup returns CDR1 LNHDA and CDR2 SQIVND (reference sequence). This CDR3 reads CASSIKISYEQYF. In DNA form, the CDR3 reads TGTGCCAGTAGTATAAAGATCTCCTACGAGCAGTACTTC.

About this clonotype itself: Compared with germline, one end of the junction differs, possibly owing to a read error. V gene TRBV18 combines with J gene TRBJ2-7; 8 positions match TRBD2. This CDR3 comprises 19 residues. The germline V gene has CDR1 KGHSH and CDR2 LQKENI. The CDR3 coding sequence is TGTGCCAGCTCCCTCACGACAAGCGGGGGCCCGGTCTCGTCCTTCGAGCAGTACTTC. Protein: CASSLTTSGGPVSSFEQYF.

This clonotype was observed a few times. The J gene is TRBJ2-2, the V gene TRBV20-1; 14 positions match TRBD2. V was pared by 3 bases and J by 1 base, with 4 bases of the junction left unmatched. CDR3 length: 17 amino acids. Germline CDR1 and CDR2: DFQATT and SNEGSKA (reference sequence). CDR3 amino acids: CSARGTSGSRNTGELFF. The CDR3 coding sequence is TGCAGTGCTAGGGGGACTAGCGGGAGTCGGAACACCGGGGAGCTGTTTTTT.

This clonotype showed up just a few times. The chain is built from TRBV20-1 and TRBJ2-1; TRBD2 matches at 14 bases. The CDR3 length is 16 residues. V lost 2 bases and J lost 6; bases outside the gene matches: 6. Germline V gene data show CDR1 as DFQATT and CDR2 as SNEGSKA (reference sequence). The CDR3 is CSARRKGTSGSNEQFF. CDR3 DNA: TGCAGTGCTAGAAGGAAGGGGACTAGCGGGAGCAATGAGCAGTTCTTC.

This clonotype occurred a few times. The chain joins TRBV15 to TRBJ2-1, with D hard to call. The V and J ends lost 0 bases and 9 bases respectively, with 12 bases between them. Germline V gene data show CDR1 as LNHNV and CDR2 as YYDKDF (reference sequence). The CDR3 consists of 14 residues. The CDR3 is CATSRDIGSLEQFF. The CDR3 bases are TGTGCCACCAGCAGAGATATAGGCAGTCTTGAGCAGTTCTTC. The complete variable domain, with remaining parts taken from reference TRBV15 and TRBJ2-1, reads DAMVIQNPRYQVTQFGKPVTLSCSQTLNHNVMYWYQQKSSQAPKLLFHYYDKDFNNEADTPDNFQSRRPNTSFCFLDIRSPGLGDTAMYLCATSRDIGSLEQFFGPGTRLTVL.

At least ten counts were recorded for this clonotype. The chain uses TRBV12-3 or TRBV12-4 and TRBJ2-3; 7 nucleotides match TRBD1. The CDR3 extends over 16 amino acids. V dropped 5 bases and J dropped 0; count of bases not matched to a gene: 8. CDR3 sequence: CASSLRTGSSTDTQYF. The DNA for the CDR3 is TGTGCCAGCAGTCTGCGGACAGGATCTAGCACAGATACGCAGTATTTT.

There are a few counts of this clonotype. The rearrangement joins TRBV6-5 to TRBJ2-3, with a tentative D call TRBD2 (5 bases). CDR1 is MNHEY and CDR2 is SVGAGI in the germline V gene. V was pared by 0 bases and J by 0 bases, with 7 bases between. This CDR3 has 15 residues. The CDR3 DNA reads TGTGCCAGCAGTTACTCCGGGATTAGCACAGATACGCAGTATTTT. This codes for CASSYSGISTDTQYF.

The rearrangement uses TRBV6-1 and TRBJ1-3; D remains ambiguous. V was trimmed by 6 bases and J by 2 bases, leaving 14 bases between them. Germline values: CDR1 MNHNS, CDR2 SASEGT. The CDR3 has 15 amino acids. CDR3: CASSPKGGAGNTIYF. The CDR3 nucleotides read TGTGCCAGCAGCCCGAAGGGAGGAGCTGGAAACACCATATATTTT.

This clonotype was seen repeatedly, ten times or more. The chain uses TRBV10-3 and TRBJ1-2, with no clear D. The CDR3 sequence is 12 residues long. CDR1 is ENHRY and CDR2 is SYGVKD in the germline V gene. Trimming removed 2 bases from V and 8 bases from J, with 9 bases in between. The CDR3 region is CAISEVTRGYTF. CDR3 sequence (DNA): TGTGCCATCAGTGAGGTGACTCGGGGCTACACCTTC.

This clonotype was detected a few times. The chain recombines TRBV12-3 or TRBV12-4 with TRBJ1-4; D not resolved. Trimming shortened V by 4 bases and J by 10 bases, and 13 bases separated the two germline ends. This CDR3 is built from 13 residues. CDR3 amino acids: CASSSSGSGKLFF. CDR3 nucleotides: TGTGCCAGCAGTTCCTCAGGTTCGGGAAAACTGTTTTTT.

This clonotype was seen at least ten times. The chain has TRBV7-3 and TRBJ2-7, with D perhaps matching TRBD1 or TRBD2 (5 bases each). Germline CDR1 reads SGHTA; CDR2 reads FQGTGA. V was clipped by 2 bases and J by 6 bases, with 14 bases between them. The CDR3 runs to 14 residues. CDR3 loop: CASSLDGTGGEQYF. The CDR3 DNA is TGTGCCAGCAGCTTAGATGGGACGGGTGGCGAGCAGTACTTC.

This clonotype was seen a few times. This chain joins TRBV30 and TRBJ2-7; D is perhaps TRBD1 (6 bases). The V end was cut by 1 base, the J end by 6 bases, with 19 bases between. The CDR3 extends over 15 amino acids. Germline-derived CDR1 and CDR2 are GTSNPN and SVGIG (reference sequence). The CDR3 reads CAWSGRQGGGSEQYF. The CDR3 bases are TGTGCCTGGAGTGGCCGCCAAGGGGGTGGGAGCGAGCAGTACTTC.

In its sample, this clonotype was seen many times. The chain is built from TRBV7-9 and TRBJ1-1; D is unclear. CDR1 is SEHNR and CDR2 is FQNEAQ in the germline V gene (reference sequence). The CDR3 is 16 residues long. Deletions cut 0 bases from V and 0 bases from J, with 11 bases between. The CDR3 here is CASSLAGNLMNTEAFF. The CDR3 nucleotides read TGTGCCAGCAGCTTAGCGGGGAACTTGATGAACACTGAAGCTTTCTTT.

This clonotype was seen a handful of times. V usage is TRBV20-1 and J usage is TRBJ2-7; 11 positions agree with TRBD2. The junction had 6 bases not matched to a gene; V was cut back by 5 bases and J by 3 bases. CDR3 length: 14 residues. CDR1 is DFQATT, CDR2 SNEGSKA, per germline (reference sequence). CDR3 sequence (DNA): TGCAGTGCTCACATAGCGGGAGGGAGCTACGAGCAGTACTTC. Translating gives CSAHIAGGSYEQYF.

This chain links TRBV12-3 or TRBV12-4 with TRBJ1-2, with D uncertain. This CDR3 region has 12 residues. V was cut by 2 bases and J by 8 bases, with 9 bases left in between. This CDR3 reads CASSLTREGYTF. The CDR3 DNA sequence: TGTGCCAGCAGTTTAACCCGGGAAGGCTACACCTTC.

This clonotype was seen ten or more times. The chain uses TRBV7-2 and TRBJ2-5, with TRBD2 as a possible D gene (6 bases). The CDR3 consists of 13 residues. The ends were cut back, 3 bases at V and 4 bases at J, with 9 bases in the middle. Germline V gene sequence: CDR1 SGHTA, CDR2 FQGNSA. The CDR3 DNA reads TGTGCCAGCAGCTTGGCGGGGTCAGAGACCCAGTACTTC. It translates to CASSLAGSETQYF.